One sample yielded the 29 T cell receptor beta chains listed below, sequenced in a study of hypomethylating agent response in myelodysplastic syndrome. Profiling relied on immunoSEQ multiplex PCR, and the TCRdb table lists in-frame clones only, not all of them. Of roughly 1,600 clones listed, roughly four fifths are singletons. The source was bone marrow, collected before or after starting hypomethylating agent treatment for myelodysplastic syndrome (not recorded which). These receptors were taken from a human donor with myelodysplastic syndrome.

The V and J genes are TRBV10-3 and TRBJ1-1; TRBD1 might be the D (5 bases). The germline gives CDR1 ENHRY, CDR2 SYGVKD. The germline V and J ends were trimmed by 5 bases and 5 bases, with 6 bases remaining between them. The CDR3 spans 11 residues. The CDR3 nucleotides are TGTGCCATCAGTAAGGGGACTGAAGCTTTCTTT. This gives the protein CAISKGTEAFF.

This clone was detected only a few times. J is TRBJ2-7 and V is TRBV2, with 10 bases matching TRBD2. The V gene's germline CDR1 is SNHLY and CDR2 FYNNEI. Trimming at V came to 4 bases and at J to 3 bases, leaving 6 bases not matched to a gene. This CDR3 region has 15 residues. The CDR3 bases are TGTGCCAGCAGTGTAGCGGGGGGCGTATTCTACGAGCAGTACTTC. Its translation is CASSVAGGVFYEQYF.

DNA for the CDR3: TGTGCCAGCCGCGAGGGCGAAAGGAACACTGAAGCTTTCTTT. Its translation is CASREGERNTEAFF. The chain couples TRBV7-3 to TRBJ1-1; D remains ambiguous. Trimming removed 8 bases from V and 1 base from J, with 14 bases in between. Germline V CDR1 and CDR2: SGHTA, FQGTGA. CDR3 length: 14 residues.

The V and J genes are TRBV25-1 and TRBJ1-4; 7 positions match TRBD1. The ends lost 6 bases at V and 8 bases at J; junction bases unmatched: 9. The CDR3 is 14 amino acids. CDR1 and CDR2 from the germline V gene are MGHDK and SYGVNS. The CDR3 protein is CASSLTGLREKLFF. Here the CDR3 DNA reads TGTGCCAGCAGCTTGACAGGGTTGAGGGAAAAACTGTTTTTT. The whole variable domain, filled in from reference TRBV25-1 and TRBJ1-4, reads EADIYQTPRYLVIGTGKKITLECSQTMGHDKMYWYQQDPGMELHLIHYSYGVNSTEKGDLSSESTVSRIRTEHFPLTLESARPSHTSQYLCASSLTGLREKLFFGSGTQLSVL.

This clone was observed a handful of times. The chain is built from TRBV11-1 and TRBJ1-1; 8 bases line up with TRBD1. The length of the CDR3 is 13 residues. Germline trimming cut 7 bases from V and 4 bases from J; bases unmatched to any gene: 5. Germline-derived CDR1 and CDR2 are SGHAT and FQDESV (reference sequence). The CDR3 is CASTPGGGTEAFF. The CDR3 DNA reads TGTGCCAGCACACCAGGGGGCGGCACTGAAGCTTTCTTT.

This clone was recorded a few times. This chain uses TRBV9 with TRBJ2-3, with no clear D. Germline loops: CDR1 SGDLS, CDR2 YYNGEE. The CDR3 has 15 residues. Trimming left V 0 bases short and J 1 base short, with 9 bases between. The CDR3 loop reads CASSVAAQGTDTQYF. For the CDR3, the DNA is TGTGCCAGCAGCGTAGCTGCCCAGGGCACAGATACGCAGTATTTT.

This clone is judged large (0.1 to 1%). J is TRBJ2-1 and V is TRBV11-1, with a possible D match to TRBD2 (6 bases). In germline, CDR1 is SGHAT, CDR2 FQDESV (reference sequence). The CDR3 runs to 16 residues. V shed 3 bases and J shed 6 bases, with 18 bases lying between them. The CDR3 coding sequence is TGTGCCAGCAGCTTCTTGGCGGGGATGGGGTCCAATGAGCAGTTCTTC. Translating it yields CASSFLAGMGSNEQFF.

The V gene is TRBV15, the J gene TRBJ2-7; D not resolved. The CDR3 is 13 amino acids. Germline loops: CDR1 LNHNV, CDR2 YYDKDF (reference sequence). Trimming left V 0 bases short and J 5 bases short, with 8 bases between. CDR3 in amino acids: CATSRDVWDEQYF. CDR3 sequence (DNA): TGTGCCACCAGCAGAGATGTTTGGGACGAGCAGTACTTC. Filled out from reference TRBV15 and TRBJ2-7, the complete variable domain reads DAMVIQNPRYQVTQFGKPVTLSCSQTLNHNVMYWYQQKSSQAPKLLFHYYDKDFNNEADTPDNFQSRRPNTSFCFLDIRSPGLGDTAMYLCATSRDVWDEQYFGPGTRLTVT.

The chain has TRBV11-2 and TRBJ2-5; 13 nucleotides line up with TRBD2. This CDR3 spans 17 amino acids. The germline gives CDR1 SGHAT, CDR2 FQNNGV. With 4 bases clipped from V and 2 bases from J, the junction kept 7 bases outside the gene matches. CDR3 protein: CASSSWTSGGLQETQYF. DNA of the CDR3: TGTGCCAGCAGCTCATGGACTAGCGGGGGCCTACAAGAGACCCAGTACTTC. The whole variable domain, remainder taken from reference TRBV11-2 and TRBJ2-5, is EAGVAQSPRYKIIEKRQSVAFWCNPISGHATLYWYQQILGQGPKLLIQFQNNGVVDDSQLPKDRFSAERLKGVDSTLKIQPAKLEDSAVYLCASSSWTSGGLQETQYFGPGTRLLVL.

V and J are TRBV5-1 and TRBJ2-1; D is possibly TRBD2 (7 bases). The V end was cut by 1 base, the J end by 7 bases, with 18 bases between. From germline, CDR1 is SGHRS and CDR2 YFSETQ. There are 16 residues in the CDR3. The CDR3 loop reads CASSLPEGGGPNEQFF. As DNA, the CDR3 is TGCGCCAGCAGCTTGCCGGAGGGGGGAGGGCCGAATGAGCAGTTCTTC.

This clone turned up a few times. The chain is built from TRBV5-4 and TRBJ1-3; D possibly corresponds to TRBD1 (6 bases). CDR1 and CDR2 from the germline V gene are SGHNT and YYREEE (reference sequence). The CDR3 is 14 amino acids. V was cut by 3 bases and J by 3 bases, with 10 bases left in between. The CDR3 sequence is CASSSQGYGNTIYF. The CDR3 region has the DNA TGTGCCAGCAGCTCGCAGGGGTATGGAAACACCATATATTTT.

The rearrangement uses TRBV15 and TRBJ1-1; 8 bases are a match to TRBD1. The CDR3 covers 14 residues. V was clipped by 5 bases and J by 4 bases; unmatched bases: 6. CDR1 and CDR2 from the germline V gene are LNHNV and YYDKDF (reference sequence). The DNA of the CDR3 is TGTGCCACCAGCTGGTACAGGGGGGGCACTGAAGCTTTCTTT. It yields the protein CATSWYRGGTEAFF.

The chain is built from TRBV4-1 and TRBJ1-1; weak D call: TRBD1 (6 bases). The CDR3 is 16 amino acids. The V end was cut by 2 bases, the J end by 0 bases, with 13 bases between. Germline CDR1 MGHRA, CDR2 YSYEKL. CDR3 loop: CASSQPLQGMNTEAFF. The CDR3 DNA follows: TGCGCCAGCAGCCAACCACTCCAGGGGATGAACACTGAAGCTTTCTTT.

J is TRBJ2-6 and V is TRBV2; D ambiguous. Germline V gene data show CDR1 as SNHLY and CDR2 as FYNNEI. Trimming stripped 6 bases from V and 4 bases from J, with 13 bases between. The CDR3 has 15 amino acids. CDR3 amino acids: CASRGQVRGANVLTF. As DNA, the CDR3 is TGTGCCAGCAGGGGCCAGGTCCGAGGGGCCAACGTCCTGACTTTC.

The rearrangement links TRBV19 to TRBJ2-3, with 10 nucleotides matching TRBD1. The V gene end was trimmed by 5 bases and the J gene end by 5 bases; junction bases not matched to a gene: 13. Germline V gives CDR1 LNHDA, CDR2 SQIVND (reference sequence). The CDR3 is made up of 17 amino acids. In DNA, the CDR3 is TGTGCCAGTAGTTTAGCCCCAGACAGGGGGCTAATAGATACGCAGTATTTT. It codes for CASSLAPDRGLIDTQYF.

J is TRBJ1-1 and V is TRBV7-9; D is possibly TRBD1 (5 bases). Trimming cost V 4 bases and J 2 bases, with 11 bases left between them. In germline, CDR1 is SEHNR, CDR2 FQNEAQ (reference sequence). The CDR3 contains 14 residues. The CDR3 spells CASSSWGDNTEAFF. CDR3 in DNA: TGTGCCAGCAGCTCCTGGGGCGACAACACTGAAGCTTTCTTT. The full variable domain, completed using reference TRBV7-9 and TRBJ1-1, is DTGVSQNPRHKITKRGQNVTFRCDPISEHNRLYWYRQTLGQGPEFLTYFQNEAQLEKSRLLSDRFSAERPKGSFSTLEIQRTEQGDSAMYLCASSSWGDNTEAFFGQGTRLTVV.

The chain employs TRBV27 and TRBJ1-5, with TRBD1 matching over 8 bases. The CDR3 is 16 residues long. V gave up 2 bases and J gave up 4 bases; unmatched junction bases: 7. The germline gives CDR1 MNHEY, CDR2 SMNVEV (reference sequence). The CDR3, as DNA: TGTGCCAGCAGTTTAGGCCGACAGGGGAGAAATCAGCCCCAGCATTTT. Translating gives CASSLGRQGRNQPQHF.

The genes are TRBV4-1 and TRBJ1-4, with D unclear. With 2 bases removed from V and 7 bases from J, the gap between germline ends came to 17 bases. Germline V gene sequence: CDR1 MGHRA, CDR2 YSYEKL. This CDR3 region has 16 residues. The CDR3 DNA sequence: TGCGCCAGCAGCCAACCGGGAGGAATTAGGACTGAAAAACTGTTTTTT. Translated, it gives CASSQPGGIRTEKLFF.

The chain uses TRBV2 and TRBJ2-1, with D unresolved. This CDR3 comprises 13 residues. The V end lost 4 bases, the J end lost 4 bases, and 8 bases lay between the germline ends. Germline assignment: CDR1 SNHLY and CDR2 FYNNEI. The CDR3 loop reads CASSVRSYNEQFF. As DNA, the CDR3 is TGTGCCAGCAGTGTTCGGAGTTACAATGAGCAGTTCTTC.

The chain combines TRBV5-6 with TRBJ1-2, with 9 nucleotides matching TRBD1. Germline values: CDR1 SGHDT, CDR2 YYEEEE. This CDR3 is 14 amino acids long. V gave up 4 bases and J gave up 7 bases; unmatched junction bases: 8. CDR3 sequence: CASSPRDRVGGYTF. CDR3 nucleotides: TGTGCCAGCAGCCCCCGGGACAGGGTTGGTGGCTACACCTTC.

For the CDR3, the DNA is TGTGCCAGCAGTTACTCCCCGGGGGTCCAAGAGACCCAGTACTTC. This sequence encodes CASSYSPGVQETQYF. V and J are TRBV6-5 and TRBJ2-5; possible D gene TRBD2, 6 bases. Germline loops: CDR1 MNHEY, CDR2 SVGAGI. The CDR3 covers 15 residues. V was cut by 0 bases and J by 1 base, with 9 bases left in between.

The rearrangement uses TRBV7-2 and TRBJ1-5, with 12 nucleotides matching TRBD1. The CDR3 runs 15 residues. Germline-derived CDR1 and CDR2 are SGHTA and FQGNSA. Trimming took 5 bases from V and 3 from J; bases not matched to a gene: 2. CDR3 region: CASSLGQGANQPQHF. CDR3 in DNA: TGTGCCAGCAGCCTGGGACAGGGGGCCAATCAGCCCCAGCATTTT.

This chain connects TRBV27 to TRBJ2-7; possibly TRBD1 for D (5 bases). V was clipped by 6 bases and J by 1 base, with 7 bases between them. The CDR3 is made up of 12 amino acids. Germline assignment: CDR1 MNHEY and CDR2 SMNVEV (reference sequence). The chain's CDR3 is CASRDTSYEQYF. The CDR3 region has the DNA TGTGCCAGCAGGGACACATCCTACGAGCAGTACTTC.

The J gene is TRBJ1-1, the V gene TRBV19; D gene unclear. CDR1 and CDR2 from the germline V gene are LNHDA and SQIVND (reference sequence). This CDR3 is 14 amino acids long. The germline V and J ends were trimmed by 1 base and 8 bases, with 14 bases remaining between them. CDR3 coding DNA: TGTGCCAGTAGTATAGGGGCTCGGGTCGGGGAAGCTTTCTTT. This translates into CASSIGARVGEAFF.

The chain couples TRBV5-4 to TRBJ2-7; TRBD2 matches 9 bases. CDR1 SGHNT and CDR2 YYREEE come from the germline V gene (reference sequence). The CDR3 sequence is 15 residues long. V lost 1 base, J lost 4 bases, and 6 bases stayed unmatched. CDR3 residues: CASSLPAGGPYEQYF. The CDR3 region has the DNA TGTGCCAGCAGCTTGCCCGCGGGAGGGCCTTACGAGCAGTACTTC.

The chain uses TRBV18 and TRBJ2-1; tentative D call: TRBD2 (6 bases). The V end lost 6 bases, the J end lost 0 bases, and 15 bases lay between the germline ends. This CDR3 has 16 amino acids. Germline V lookup: CDR1 KGHSH, CDR2 LQKENI. The CDR3: CASSQYGSSSYNEQFF. The CDR3 coding sequence is TGTGCCAGCTCGCAGTACGGGAGTAGCTCCTACAATGAGCAGTTCTTC.

The V call is TRBV21-1, the J call TRBJ1-1. TRBV21-1 is marked as a pseudogene. The CDR3 totals 13 residues. Here the CDR3 reads CASNPGGNTEAFF. The CDR3 bases are TGTGCCAGCAACCCCGGGGGGAACACTGAAGCTTTCTTT.

This chain uses TRBV18 with TRBJ1-4; TRBD1 is a possible D gene (6 bases). This CDR3 contains 15 residues. The V end was cut by 3 bases, the J end by 3 bases, with 11 bases between. Germline V lookup: CDR1 KGHSH, CDR2 LQKENI. The CDR3 DNA sequence: TGTGCCAGCTCACCTCGCGGGGGCTCTAATGAAAAACTGTTTTTT. It translates to CASSPRGGSNEKLFF.

This clone came up once. V usage is TRBV18 and J usage is TRBJ2-3; 7 bases fit TRBD1. J was trimmed by 5 bases and V by 6 bases; bases with no gene match: 11. Germline V CDR1 and CDR2: KGHSH, LQKENI. The length of the CDR3 is 15 residues. Written as DNA, the CDR3 is TGTGCCAGCTCCCGAGGAACAGGGGATGGAGATACGCAGTATTTT. Translated: CASSRGTGDGDTQYF.